Below are 21 T cell receptor beta chains sequenced from a single sample in a study of cytomegalovirus exposure and HLA in healthy donors (dated 2017 in TCRdb). Library creation used the immunoSEQ multiplex PCR assay. A mixture of 60 forward primers for TCR Vbeta segments and 13 reverse primers for TCR Jbeta segments was used in the multiplex PCR. Entries here come from immuneACCESS through TCRdb and include only in-frame sequences with V and J called. Some clones fail to appear in such tables; in the studies checked, an unresolved V gene covers under half of the shortfall, and the cause of the remainder is unknown. Counted in this sample were about 160,000 clones; roughly 77% of them appeared once. Of the sample, 4.9% is held by the ten largest clones. Input material: PBMCs. These receptors all stem from a male donor in good health and CMV-seronegative.

This chain's CDR3 is CASRPLPNNEQFF. As DNA, the CDR3 is TGTGCCAGCAGACCACTACCCAACAATGAGCAGTTCTTC. The chain recombines TRBV6-5 with TRBJ2-1; no clear D gene. The CDR3 is 13 amino acids. V was shortened by 6 bases and J by 5 bases, with 11 bases between the two germline ends. Germline CDR1 MNHEY, CDR2 SVGAGI.

The chain has TRBV7-9 and TRBJ1-1, with unresolved D. This CDR3 has 13 amino acids. Trimming left V 6 bases short and J 10 bases short, with 18 bases between. Per germline, CDR1 SEHNR and CDR2 FQNEAQ (reference sequence). CDR3 DNA: TGTGCCAGCAGGCAGGAGGCCCTATCAAGAGCTTTCTTT. Protein sequence: CASRQEALSRAFF.

Details on this clone: The sample carries other DNA sequences with the same CDR3. This chain joins TRBV14 and TRBJ2-7; D may be TRBD1 (6 bases). CDR3 size: 14 residues. The V gene lost 4 bases and the J gene lost 0 bases, with 10 bases spanning the gap. Germline CDR1 reads SGHDN; CDR2 reads FVKESK. CDR3 coding DNA: TGTGCCAGCAGCCCAAGGACAGACTCCTACGAGCAGTACTTC. Translating it yields CASSPRTDSYEQYF. The full variable domain, with the rest looked up from reference TRBV14 and TRBJ2-7, is EAGVTQFPSHSVIEKGQTVTLRCDPISGHDNLYWYRRVMGKEIKFLLHFVKESKQDESGMPNNRFLAERTGGTYSTLKVQPAELEDSGVYFCASSPRTDSYEQYFGPGTRLTVT.

The chain links TRBV10-3 to TRBJ1-6; 7 nucleotides align to TRBD1. The V gene end was trimmed by 0 bases and the J gene end by 4 bases; junction bases not matched to a gene: 3. CDR1 is ENHRY, CDR2 SYGVKD, per germline. The CDR3 is 16 residues long. DNA of the CDR3: TGTGCCATCAGTGAGTCGGACAGGATGTATAATTCACCCCTCCACTTT. Translated, it gives CAISESDRMYNSPLHF.

The rearrangement uses TRBV19 and TRBJ2-2; D perhaps matches TRBD2 (6 bases). The CDR3 is 14 residues long. The germline gives CDR1 LNHDA, CDR2 SQIVND (reference sequence). V was shortened by 10 bases and J by 3 bases, with 15 bases between the two germline ends. CDR3 nucleotide sequence: TGTGCCACAACCCCGGGACTCTACACCGGGGAGCTGTTTTTT. Protein: CATTPGLYTGELFF.

This clone was seen a handful of times. The J gene is TRBJ2-6, the V gene TRBV11-1; D gene ambiguous. CDR1 is SGHAT and CDR2 is FQDESV in the germline V gene (reference sequence). With 4 bases removed from V and 4 bases from J, the gap between germline ends came to 8 bases. The CDR3 is made up of 14 amino acids. The CDR3 loop is CASSSRRGANVLTF. In DNA form, the CDR3 reads TGTGCCAGCAGCTCTCGCCGGGGGGCCAACGTCCTGACTTTC.

This chain uses TRBV9 with TRBJ2-3, with D maybe TRBD2 (5 bases). Trimming left V 4 bases short and J 4 bases short, with 19 bases between. Per germline, CDR1 SGDLS and CDR2 YYNGEE. The CDR3 runs 16 residues. This CDR3 is CASSPPGLAWADTQYF. DNA of the CDR3: TGTGCCAGCAGCCCTCCGGGCTTAGCGTGGGCAGATACGCAGTATTTT.

The chain links TRBV10-3 to TRBJ1-1; a weak D match, TRBD1 (6 bases). Per the germline V gene, CDR1 is ENHRY and CDR2 is SYGVKD. The CDR3 covers 13 residues. The V gene lost 5 bases and the J gene lost 0 bases, with 7 bases spanning the gap. CDR3 sequence (DNA): TGTGCCATCAGTCGGGACATGAACACTGAAGCTTTCTTT. This sequence encodes CAISRDMNTEAFF.

The rearrangement joins TRBV5-1 to TRBJ1-3, with a tentative D call TRBD1 (6 bases). Trimming removed 4 bases from V and 0 bases from J, with 14 bases in between. CDR1 is SGHRS and CDR2 is YFSETQ in the germline V gene. The CDR3 sequence is 16 residues long. DNA for the CDR3: TGCGCCAGCAGCAGACCGACAGGCGACTCTGGAAACACCATATATTTT. It encodes CASSRPTGDSGNTIYF.

This clone showed up just a few times. This chain links TRBV10-3 with TRBJ1-3, with 9 nucleotides matching TRBD1. In germline, CDR1 is ENHRY, CDR2 SYGVKD. CDR3 length: 15 residues. The V gene end was trimmed by 10 bases and the J gene end by 0 bases; junction bases not matched to a gene: 7. DNA for the CDR3: TGTGCCACCTCCGGGACAGGGTTCTCTGGAAACACCATATATTTT. It yields the protein CATSGTGFSGNTIYF.

This clone was found a few times. The chain uses TRBV2 and TRBJ2-5; D not resolved. The CDR3 consists of 14 residues. V was trimmed by 1 base and J by 2 bases, leaving 8 bases between them. Germline V gene data show CDR1 as SNHLY and CDR2 as FYNNEI. The CDR3 DNA reads as TGTGCCAGCAGTGAAGATAGTACTCAAGAGACCCAGTACTTC. It is translated as CASSEDSTQETQYF.

In this sample, this clone turned up a few times. The J gene is TRBJ2-5, the V gene TRBV5-1; possibly TRBD1 for D (6 bases). The J call may be incorrect, as the DNA end agrees better with TRBJ2-7. Germline assignment: CDR1 SGHRS and CDR2 YFSETQ. This CDR3 comprises 15 residues. Here the CDR3 reads CASSLTGKRDYEQYF. The CDR3 DNA is TGCGCCAGCAGCCTCACAGGGAAGAGGGACTACGAGCAGTACTTC.

The rearrangement uses TRBV5-8 and TRBJ1-1; no firm D call. This CDR3 has 14 residues. Germline lookup yields CDR1 SGHTS and CDR2 YDEGEE. With 6 bases removed from V and 0 bases from J, the gap between germline ends came to 12 bases. CDR3 DNA sequence: TGTGCCAGCACCACTTCACTACTGAACACTGAAGCTTTCTTT. It encodes CASTTSLLNTEAFF.

The V and J genes are TRBV18 and TRBJ2-7; 8 positions agree with TRBD2. Germline V gene data show CDR1 as KGHSH and CDR2 as LQKENI. J was trimmed by 6 bases and V by 6 bases; bases with no gene match: 10. The CDR3 spans 14 residues. For the CDR3, the DNA is TGTGCCAGCTCCTCCGGCGGGGGGTTAGCCGAGCAGTACTTC. Its protein product is CASSSGGGLAEQYF.

About this clone itself: Other DNA sequences in the sample encode the same CDR3. The chain is built from TRBV28 and TRBJ1-2, with D possibly being TRBD1 (5 bases). CDR3 length equals 13 residues. Trimming removed 3 bases at V and 2 bases at J, with 7 bases between. Looked up from germline, CDR1 is MDHEN and CDR2 is SYDVKM. The CDR3 loop reads CASSFPGNYGYTF. DNA of the CDR3: TGTGCCAGCAGTTTTCCAGGGAACTATGGCTACACCTTC.

The chain combines TRBV7-9 with TRBJ1-1, with a weak D call TRBD1 (6 bases). Germline V gene lookup returns CDR1 SEHNR and CDR2 FQNEAQ (reference sequence). Trimming removed 3 bases at V and 5 bases at J, with 16 bases between. The CDR3 sequence is 15 residues long. CDR3 nucleotides: TGTGCCAGCAGCTTCAGGGGCGCGGGTGGGACTGAAGCTTTCTTT. This translates into CASSFRGAGGTEAFF. Supplemented by reference TRBV7-9 and TRBJ1-1, the full variable domain reads DTGVSQNPRHKITKRGQNVTFRCDPISEHNRLYWYRQTLGQGPEFLTYFQNEAQLEKSRLLSDRFSAERPKGSFSTLEIQRTEQGDSAMYLCASSFRGAGGTEAFFGQGTRLTVV.

In this sample, this clone turned up a few times. The chain links TRBV7-9 to TRBJ2-1; the match to TRBD2 covers 8 bases. Germline loops: CDR1 SEHNR, CDR2 FQNEAQ (reference sequence). The CDR3 spans 13 residues. Germline trimming cut 8 bases from V and 6 bases from J; bases unmatched to any gene: 6. The CDR3 nucleotides read TGTGCCAGCTCCCCGGGACTAGTCAATGAGCAGTTCTTC. Translated, it gives CASSPGLVNEQFF.

The V call is TRBV28, the J call TRBJ1-2; D unclear. V was pared by 1 base and J by 5 bases, with 11 bases between. CDR1 is MDHEN, CDR2 SYDVKM, per germline. The CDR3 covers 14 residues. Here the CDR3 reads CASSLSGIFYGYTF. DNA of the CDR3: TGTGCCAGCAGTTTATCAGGCATTTTTTATGGCTACACCTTC.

The chain joins TRBV19 to TRBJ1-2, with D tentatively TRBD1 (5 bases). Trimming pared 5 bases from V and 7 bases from J, leaving 17 bases between. The germline V gene encodes CDR1 LNHDA and CDR2 SQIVND (reference sequence). The CDR3 is made up of 14 amino acids. The CDR3 reads CASSFSTGVVGYTF. DNA of the CDR3: TGTGCCAGTAGTTTCTCGACGGGGGTTGTTGGCTACACCTTC.

The chain combines TRBV27 with TRBJ2-7; D might be TRBD2 (5 bases). V dropped 5 bases and J dropped 4 bases, with 9 bases sitting between them. Per germline, CDR1 MNHEY and CDR2 SMNVEV (reference sequence). This CDR3 spans 12 amino acids. CDR3 DNA: TGTGCCAGCAGTCCCGGAGGATACGAGCAGTACTTC. It encodes CASSPGGYEQYF.

A few counts support this clone. The V and J genes are TRBV5-1 and TRBJ2-1; no clear D gene. V lost 2 bases and J 2 bases, leaving 8 bases between the germline ends. Per the germline V gene, CDR1 is SGHRS and CDR2 is YFSETQ. The CDR3 has 14 amino acids. The CDR3 protein is CASSLGLAYNEQFF. The CDR3 nucleotides are TGCGCCAGCAGCTTAGGTCTAGCCTACAATGAGCAGTTCTTC.